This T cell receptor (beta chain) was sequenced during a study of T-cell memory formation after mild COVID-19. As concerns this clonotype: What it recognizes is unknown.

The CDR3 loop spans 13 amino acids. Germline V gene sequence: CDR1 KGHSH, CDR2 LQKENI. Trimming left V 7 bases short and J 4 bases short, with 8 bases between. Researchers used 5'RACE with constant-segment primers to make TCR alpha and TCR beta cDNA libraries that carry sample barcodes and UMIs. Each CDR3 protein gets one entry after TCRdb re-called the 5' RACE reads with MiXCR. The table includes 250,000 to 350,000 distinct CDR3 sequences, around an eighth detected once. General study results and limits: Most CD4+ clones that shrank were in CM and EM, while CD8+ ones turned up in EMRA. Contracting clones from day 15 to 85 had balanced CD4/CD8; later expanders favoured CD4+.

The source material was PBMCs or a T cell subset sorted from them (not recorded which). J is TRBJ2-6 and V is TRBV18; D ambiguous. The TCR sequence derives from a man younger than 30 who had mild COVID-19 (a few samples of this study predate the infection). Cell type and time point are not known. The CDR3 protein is CASLRSGANVLTF. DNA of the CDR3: TGTGCCAGCTTACGTTCGGGGGCCAACGTCCTGACTTTC.